This TCR beta chain was recorded in a study of T cell responses to AZD1222 COVID-19 vaccine. Findings of the study overall: Baseline seropositives among AZD1222 recipients totaled only five to seven.

Trimming removed 2 bases from V and 5 bases from J, with 12 bases in between. CDR1 is GTSNPN, CDR2 SVGIG, per germline (reference sequence). The CDR3 runs to 13 residues. The data were produced by immunoSEQ multiplex PCR, yet TCRdb's version contains in-frame clones alone and is incomplete. The table has about 130,000 clones, 88% seen once. As for this clone: As yet, its antigen is unknown.

The receptor was isolated from an adult in good health. The sequences come from peripheral blood, collected on day 0 of MenACWY control vaccination. The rearrangement uses TRBV30 and TRBJ1-2; D is uncertain. The CDR3 reads CAWSTALPYGYTF. Here the CDR3 DNA reads TGTGCCTGGAGTACGGCACTGCCTTATGGCTACACCTTC.